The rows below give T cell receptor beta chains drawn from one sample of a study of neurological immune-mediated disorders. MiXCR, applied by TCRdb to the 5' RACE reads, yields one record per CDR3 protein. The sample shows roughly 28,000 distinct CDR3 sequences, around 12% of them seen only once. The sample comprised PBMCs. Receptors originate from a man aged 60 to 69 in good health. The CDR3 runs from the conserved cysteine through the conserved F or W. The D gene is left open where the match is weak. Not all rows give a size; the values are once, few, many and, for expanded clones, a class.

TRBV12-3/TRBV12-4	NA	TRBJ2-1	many	TGTGCCAGCAGTCCGGGACTCCCAGGGGGTGAGCAGTTCTTC	CASSPGLPGGEQFF
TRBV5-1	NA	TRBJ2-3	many	TGCGCCAGCAAAAAACGGCCGGGGGACCACACAGATACGCAGTATTTT	CASKKRPGDHTDTQYF
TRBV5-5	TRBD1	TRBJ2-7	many	TGTGCCAGCAGCAGAACAGGGGACGAGCAGTACTTC	CASSRTGDEQYF
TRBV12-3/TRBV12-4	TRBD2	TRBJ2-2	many	TGTGCCAGCAACCCGGGACTAGCTCGGGAGCTGTTTTTT	CASNPGLARELFF
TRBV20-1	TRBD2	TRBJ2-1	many	TGCAGTGCTAGCCGGCTAGCGGGAGCCGGAGGTGAGCAGTTCTTC	CSASRLAGAGGEQFF
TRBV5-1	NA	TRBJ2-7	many	TGCGCCAGCAGCTTGTGGGCGGAAACCTACGAGCAGTACTTC	CASSLWAETYEQYF
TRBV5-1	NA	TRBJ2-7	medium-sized	TGCGCCAGCAGCGGAGAGACAGCCTCCTACGAGCAGTACTTC	CASSGETASYEQYF
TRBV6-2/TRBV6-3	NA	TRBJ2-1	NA	TGTGCCAGCAGTTACGGGCGGACAGACCGTCCAACGAACAATGAGCAGTTCTTC	CASSYGRTDRPTNNEQFF
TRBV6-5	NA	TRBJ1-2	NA	TGTGCCACCAGTTACTCGTTGTTTTCCCCCGCTAACTATGGCTACACTTTC	CATSYSLFSPANYGYTF
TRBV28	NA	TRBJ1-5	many	TGTGCCAGCAGCACCTTCCATCAGCCCCAGCATTTT	CASSTFHQPQHF
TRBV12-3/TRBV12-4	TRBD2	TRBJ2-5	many	TGTGCCAGCAGTTTTGGGGCGGGGGTTCAAGAGACCCAGTACTTC	CASSFGAGVQETQYF
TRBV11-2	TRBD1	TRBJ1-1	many	TGTGCCAGCAGCTTAGCCGGACAGGGAGAAGCTTTCTTT	CASSLAGQGEAFF
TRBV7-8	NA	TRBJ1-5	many	TGTGCCAGCAGCTTAGCCCCATTGGGTTGGGGGGCAGATCAGCCCCAGCATTTT	CASSLAPLGWGADQPQHF
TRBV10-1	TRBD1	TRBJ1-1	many	TGCGCCAGCAGTGAGTCGCTAGGACAGGCCGCACGGGCTTTCTTT	CASSESLGQAARAFF
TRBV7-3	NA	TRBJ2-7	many	TGTGCCAGCAGCAAACAGGGAGTAGGGTACGAGCAGTACTTC	CASSKQGVGYEQYF
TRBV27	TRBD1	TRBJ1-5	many	TGTGCCAGCAGTTCTAGACAGGGACGACAGCCCCAGCATTTT	CASSSRQGRQPQHF
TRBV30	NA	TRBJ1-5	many	TGTGCCTGGAATGTGGGAGGGAATAGCAATCAGCCCCAGCATTTT	CAWNVGGNSNQPQHF
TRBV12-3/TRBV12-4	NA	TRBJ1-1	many	TGTGCCAGCAGTTTAGCGTCCAACACTGAAGCTTTCTTT	CASSLASNTEAFF
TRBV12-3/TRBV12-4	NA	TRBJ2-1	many	TGTGCCAGCAGTTTAATAGGGGCCGCAGCCTTTTCTGGTGAGCAGTTCTTC	CASSLIGAAAFSGEQFF
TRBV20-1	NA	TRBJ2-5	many	TGCAGTGCTAGGGAAGCAGGTCGGGGGAAAGAGACCCAGTACTTC	CSAREAGRGKETQYF
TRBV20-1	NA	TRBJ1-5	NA	TGCAGTGCTAGACTAGCGTCAGCCTCGTATAGCAATCAGCCCCAGCATTTT	CSARLASASYSNQPQHF
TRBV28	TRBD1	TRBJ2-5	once	TGTGCCAGCAGAAACAGGGGAACCCTCGAGACCCAGTACTTC	CASRNRGTLETQYF
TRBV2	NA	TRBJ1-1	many	TGTGCCAGGGGACGCTTTGGGGACACTGAAGCTTTCTTT	CARGRFGDTEAFF
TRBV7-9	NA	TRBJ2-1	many	TGTGCCAGCAGCTTAGTACGCGGACAGTACAATGAGCAGTTCTTC	CASSLVRGQYNEQFF
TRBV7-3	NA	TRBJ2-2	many	TGTGCCAGCAGCTTAAACTTGAACACCGGGGAGCTGTTTTTT	CASSLNLNTGELFF